This T cell receptor beta chain originates from a study of Graves' ophthalmopathy and Graves' hyperthyroidism. Looking at the study overall: The study drew peripheral blood at initial diagnosis, before any treatment.

The CDR3 contains 14 residues. Germline values: CDR1 SGHVS, CDR2 FNYEAQ. Study results and limitations: In blood appeared most of the expanded thyroid clonotypes whose frequency exceeded 0.001.

Stable hyperthyroidism was defined by absence of ophthalmopathy within 18 months of follow-up. Lactation, pregnancy, uncontrolled infections and other autoimmune diseases were all grounds for excluding patients. Transcripts of RNA were the source for amplifying TCR beta CDR3 regions. Amplification began with first-round RT-PCR using HTBI primers, then second-round multiplex PCR was performed. TCRdb reprocessed the multiplex PCR reads with MiXCR, giving one entry per CDR3 protein. The sample records 400,000 to 500,000 distinct CDR3 sequences, roughly 21% being singletons. Notes on this clonotype: The antigen is not known. One end of the junction does not line up with germline, which may come from a read error.

The TCR was taken from a woman between 18 and 30 years old with stable Graves' hyperthyroidism. V usage is TRBV7-6 and J usage is TRBJ2-4, with 7 bases aligning to TRBD2. Source material: peripheral blood. The CDR3 DNA follows: TGTGCCAGCAGCGAAAAAGCGGGGTTGGACATTAAGTACTTC. Its protein product is CASSEKAGLDIKYF.